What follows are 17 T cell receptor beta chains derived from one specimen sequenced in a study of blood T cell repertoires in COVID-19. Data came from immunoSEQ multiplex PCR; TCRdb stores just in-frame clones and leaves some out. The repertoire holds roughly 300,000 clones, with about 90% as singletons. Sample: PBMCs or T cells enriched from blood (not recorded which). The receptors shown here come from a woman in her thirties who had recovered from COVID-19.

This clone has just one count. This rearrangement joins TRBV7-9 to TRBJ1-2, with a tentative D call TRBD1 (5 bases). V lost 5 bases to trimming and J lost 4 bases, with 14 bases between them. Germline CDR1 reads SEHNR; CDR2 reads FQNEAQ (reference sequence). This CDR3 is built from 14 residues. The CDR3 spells CASSLGEGTYGYTF. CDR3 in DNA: TGTGCCAGCAGCCTGGGGGAGGGGACCTATGGCTACACCTTC.

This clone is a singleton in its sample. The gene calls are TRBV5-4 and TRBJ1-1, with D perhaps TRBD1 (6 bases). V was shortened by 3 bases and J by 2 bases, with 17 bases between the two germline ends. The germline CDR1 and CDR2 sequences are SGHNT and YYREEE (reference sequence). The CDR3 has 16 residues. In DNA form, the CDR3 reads TGTGCCAGCAGCTCATTACGACAGGACCGAAACACTGAAGCTTTCTTT. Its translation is CASSSLRQDRNTEAFF.

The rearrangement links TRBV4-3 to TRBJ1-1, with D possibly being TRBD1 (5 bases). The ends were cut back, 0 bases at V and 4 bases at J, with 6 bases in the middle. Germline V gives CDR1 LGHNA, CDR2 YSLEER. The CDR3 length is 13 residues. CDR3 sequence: CASSQDQGTEAFF. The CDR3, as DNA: TGCGCCAGCAGCCAAGATCAGGGCACTGAAGCTTTCTTT.

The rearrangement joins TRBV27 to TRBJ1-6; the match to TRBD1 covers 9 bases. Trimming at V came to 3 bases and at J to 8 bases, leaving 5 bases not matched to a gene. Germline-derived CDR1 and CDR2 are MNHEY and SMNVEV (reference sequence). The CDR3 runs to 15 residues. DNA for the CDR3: TGTGCCAGCAGTTTGTATCGGACAGGGGATTCACCCCTCCACTTT. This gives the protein CASSLYRTGDSPLHF.

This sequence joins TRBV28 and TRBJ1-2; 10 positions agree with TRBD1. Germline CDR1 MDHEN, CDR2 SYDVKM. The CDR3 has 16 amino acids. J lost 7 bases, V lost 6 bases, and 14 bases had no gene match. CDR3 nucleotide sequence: TGTGCCAGCAGAATAACTCGGACAGGGGGAACGGGTGGCTACACCTTC. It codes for CASRITRTGGTGGYTF.

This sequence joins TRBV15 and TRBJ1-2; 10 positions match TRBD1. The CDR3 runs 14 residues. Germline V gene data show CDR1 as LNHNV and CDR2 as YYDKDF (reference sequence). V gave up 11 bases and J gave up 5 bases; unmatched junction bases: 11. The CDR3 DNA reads TGTGCCGACTGCGGGGACAGGGGACTGTATGGCTACACCTTC. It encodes CADCGDRGLYGYTF.

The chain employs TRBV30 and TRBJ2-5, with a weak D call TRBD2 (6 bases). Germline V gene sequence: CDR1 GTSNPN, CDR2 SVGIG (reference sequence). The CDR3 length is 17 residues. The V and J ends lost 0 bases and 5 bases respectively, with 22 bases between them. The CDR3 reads CAWSVRVGGTHGETQYF. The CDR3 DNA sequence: TGTGCCTGGAGTGTACGTGTCGGGGGAACCCACGGCGAGACCCAGTACTTC.

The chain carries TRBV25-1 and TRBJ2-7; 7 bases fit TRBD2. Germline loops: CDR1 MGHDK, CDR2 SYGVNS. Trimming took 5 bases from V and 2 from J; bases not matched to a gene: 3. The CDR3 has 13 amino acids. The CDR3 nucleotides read TGTGCCAGCAGTACGGGGGGACCCTACGAGCAGTACTTC. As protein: CASSTGGPYEQYF.

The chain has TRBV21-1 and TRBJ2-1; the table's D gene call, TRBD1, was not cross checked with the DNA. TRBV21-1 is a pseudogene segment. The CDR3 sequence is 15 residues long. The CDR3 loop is CASSPWGTGFSEQFF. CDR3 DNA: TGTGCCAGCAGCCCCTGGGGGACAGGGTTTTCTGAGCAGTTCTTC.

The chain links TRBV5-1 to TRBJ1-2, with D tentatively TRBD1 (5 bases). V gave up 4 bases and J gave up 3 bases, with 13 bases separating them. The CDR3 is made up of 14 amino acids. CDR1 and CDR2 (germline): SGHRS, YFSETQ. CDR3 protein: CASSPGDGYYGYTF. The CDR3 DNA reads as TGCGCCAGCAGCCCGGGGGACGGATACTATGGCTACACCTTC.

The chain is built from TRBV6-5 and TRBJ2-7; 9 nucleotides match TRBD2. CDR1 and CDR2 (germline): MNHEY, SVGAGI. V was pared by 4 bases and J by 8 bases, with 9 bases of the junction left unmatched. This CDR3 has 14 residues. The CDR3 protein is CASSSTSGGGKQYF. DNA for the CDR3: TGTGCCAGCAGTTCGACTAGCGGAGGTGGGAAGCAGTACTTC.

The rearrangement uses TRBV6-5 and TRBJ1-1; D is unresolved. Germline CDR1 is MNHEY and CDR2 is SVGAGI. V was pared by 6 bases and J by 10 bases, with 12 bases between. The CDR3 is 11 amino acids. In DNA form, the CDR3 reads TGTGCCAGCAGCTTCGTGGGCTTAGCTTTCTTT. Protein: CASSFVGLAFF.

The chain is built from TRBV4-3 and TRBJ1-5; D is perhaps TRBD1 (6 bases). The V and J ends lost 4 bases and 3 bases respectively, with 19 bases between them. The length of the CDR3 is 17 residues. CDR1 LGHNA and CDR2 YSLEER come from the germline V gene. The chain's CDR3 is CASSRTTGTTSNQPQHF. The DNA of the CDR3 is TGCGCCAGCAGCCGAACAACCGGGACAACCTCCAATCAGCCCCAGCATTTT.

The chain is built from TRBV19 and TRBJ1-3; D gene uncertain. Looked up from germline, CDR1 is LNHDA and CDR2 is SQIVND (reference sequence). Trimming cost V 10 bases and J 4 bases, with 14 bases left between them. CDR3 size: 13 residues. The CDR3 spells CATRPGGGNTIYF. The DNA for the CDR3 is TGTGCCACCCGACCCGGCGGAGGAAACACCATATATTTT.

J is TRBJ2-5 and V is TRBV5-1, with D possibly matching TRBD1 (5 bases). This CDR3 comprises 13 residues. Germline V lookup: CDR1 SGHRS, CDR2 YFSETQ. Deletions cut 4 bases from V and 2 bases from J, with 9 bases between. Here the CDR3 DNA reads TGCGCCAGCAGCCAGACAGCACAAGAGACCCAGTACTTC. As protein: CASSQTAQETQYF.

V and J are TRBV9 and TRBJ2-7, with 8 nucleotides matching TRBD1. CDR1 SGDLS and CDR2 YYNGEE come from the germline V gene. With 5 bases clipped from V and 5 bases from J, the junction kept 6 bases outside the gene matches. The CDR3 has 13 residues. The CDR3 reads CASSTGTGDEQYF. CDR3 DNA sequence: TGTGCCAGCAGTACCGGGACAGGCGACGAGCAGTACTTC.

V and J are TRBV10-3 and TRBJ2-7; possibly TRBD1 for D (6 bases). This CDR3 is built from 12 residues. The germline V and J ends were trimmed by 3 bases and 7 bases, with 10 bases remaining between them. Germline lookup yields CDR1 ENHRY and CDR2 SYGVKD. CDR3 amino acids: CAISEWGREQYF. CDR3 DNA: TGTGCCATCAGTGAATGGGGGCGAGAGCAGTACTTC.